In this sample, the clone carrying this TCR beta chain turned up many times. CDR3-region Arm-PCR and iRepertoire HTBI primers produced the TCR beta libraries. TCRdb passed the multiplex PCR reads through MiXCR, listing each CDR3 protein once. The sample yields roughly 510,000 distinct CDR3 sequences, 15% to 20% seen once. The data originate from a study of regulatory T cells in long-lasting Graves disease. Specified time point: newly diagnosed GD, antithyroid drugs for less than 3 months. From RNA extracted from PBMCs, the TCR library was made. Looked up from germline, CDR1 is LGHNA and CDR2 is YNFKEQ. With 0 bases removed from V and 3 bases from J, the gap between germline ends came to 12 bases. CDR3 size: 15 residues. These same data were also listed under a study on T cells in Graves' hyperthyroidism and ophthalmopathy.

The rearrangement links TRBV4-2 to TRBJ2-7, with D maybe TRBD2 (6 bases). The sample in question was peripheral blood mononuclear cells (PBMCs), obtained at new diagnosis, from a patient treated with antithyroid drugs. This sequence originates from a man aged 18 to 30 with Graves disease. For the CDR3, the DNA is TGTGCCAGCAGCCAAGATAAGACGGGGGACTACGAGCAGTACTTC. As protein: CASSQDKTGDYEQYF.